This T cell receptor beta chain was sequenced for a study of vaccination effects on CD4 cells after COVID-19. Study-wide results and caveats: Nearly all vaccine-induced clones in healthy recipients recognized only SARS-CoV-2.

The assay was immunoSEQ multiplex PCR, and TCRdb's table has in-frame clones only and misses some. This sample has about 59,000 clones; about 78% occur once, and the top ten carry roughly 2%. Under the ViraFEST assay, PBMC were stimulated with viral peptide pools so that antigen-specific CD4+ T cells expanded. Sequencing was performed afterwards. Upon completion of 10 to 11 days in culture, CD4+ T cells were isolated. As their vaccination, participants received two doses of either BNT162b2 or mRNA-1273. Cultures of roughly 2 million PBMC per well contained around 10 IU/ml IL-2 plus 10 ug/ml peptides. With regard to this clone: The antigen remains unidentified.

The source is a human donor who received a COVID-19 vaccine. The material sequenced was CD4+ T cells from PBMCs cultured with HCoV-OC43 spike peptides, taken after COVID-19 vaccination. Subset defined: HCoV-OC43 spike overlapping peptide pool stimulation.

CDR3 bases: TGCAGTGCTAGTTTAGGGGTGGTTCAGCCCCAGCATTTT. Translated: CSASLGVVQPQHF. This chain links TRBV20-1 with TRBJ1-5, with D perhaps matching TRBD1 (5 bases). The length of the CDR3 is 13 residues. V lost 3 bases and J lost 6, with 12 bases in between. Germline CDR1 is DFQATT and CDR2 is SNEGSKA (reference sequence).